Sequencing of this T cell receptor beta chain was carried out in a study of cytomegalovirus exposure and HLA in healthy donors. Study as a whole: Earlier results showed 117 million unique TCR beta sequences derived from 150 million to 200 million T cells. General study points: It was taken for granted in presence/absence analyses that sequencing depth across donors was roughly uniform. A later analysis found TCR association rates differed by HLA locus, highest for DRB1 and lowest for HLA-C.

Germline CDR1 reads SQVTM; CDR2 reads ANQGSEA. V lost 0 bases to trimming and J lost 4 bases; unmatched junction nucleotides: 10. This CDR3 comprises 16 residues. A note on this clone: The antigen remains undetermined.

PCR primers comprised 60 Vbeta and 13 Jbeta primers. Under the authors' procedure: In a later analysis, of around 83 million unique beta chains, about 12 million appeared in at least two donors. Sequencing used immunoSEQ multiplex PCR; TCRdb keeps in-frame clones, though not all of them. The D gene and trimming were derived from the DNA, and the V and J assignments and clone size from that table. Seen here are roughly 150,000 clones, roughly 85% observed once, and the top ten hold 1%. Sample: PBMCs. The chain has TRBV29-1 and TRBJ1-2, with TRBD1 matching 8 bases. The source is a boy younger than 10 in good health and CMV-seronegative. CDR3 protein: CSVEDPGQGAIYGYTF. The CDR3 coding sequence is TGCAGCGTTGAAGATCCGGGGCAGGGGGCTATCTATGGCTACACCTTC.